What follows are 6 T cell receptor beta chains derived from one specimen sequenced in a study of T-cell memory formation after mild COVID-19 (dated by TCRdb to 2020 to 2023). Library preparation was by 5' RACE. This sample was sequenced with an Illumina NovaSeq 6000. TCRdb cleaned the public reads at Q25 with fastp, built clones with MiXCR and kept in-frame beta chains. Rows with one shared CDR3 protein collapse into an entry with the most common genes and DNA. This sample comprises more than 300,000 distinct CDR3 sequences, about an eighth of them detected only once. The ten most abundant clones make up 22% of the sample. Material for sequencing was PBMCs or a T cell subset sorted from them (not recorded which). The source of these receptors is a man younger than 30 who had mild COVID-19 (a few samples of this study predate the infection). The sample titles of this study are shuffled in the database, so cell type and time point are left out; the donor was told from shared clones.

This chain links TRBV4-2 with TRBJ2-5; 7 nucleotides line up with TRBD1. The V segment lost 1 base and the J segment 2 bases; nucleotides outside the gene matches: 4. This CDR3 is 15 amino acids long. Per the germline V gene, CDR1 is LGHNA and CDR2 is YNFKEQ. The CDR3 DNA reads TGTGCCAGCAGCCAAGGGGGCAGGGGGCAAGAGACCCAGTACTTC. Translating gives CASSQGGRGQETQYF.

This clonotype has only a few counts. V and J are TRBV6-2 or TRBV6-3 and TRBJ1-3, with no clear D. Germline CDR1 MNHEY, CDR2 SVGEGT. Trimming took 8 bases from V and 3 from J, leaving 8 bases between them. This CDR3 comprises 12 residues. The CDR3 loop is CASSIFGNTIYF. The CDR3 nucleotides read TGTGCCAGCTCGATCTTTGGAAACACCATATATTTT.

The chain combines TRBV7-9 with TRBJ2-7; the match to TRBD2 covers 8 bases. The CDR3 sequence is 14 residues long. Germline-derived CDR1 and CDR2 are SEHNR and FQNEAQ (reference sequence). V lost 5 bases, J lost 3 bases, and 6 bases stayed unmatched. CDR3 in amino acids: CASSPDGRGYEQYF. The CDR3 nucleotides are TGTGCCAGCAGCCCGGACGGGAGGGGCTACGAGCAGTACTTC. The full variable domain, in which reference TRBV7-9 and TRBJ2-7 provide the parts outside the CDR3, is DTGVSQNPRHKITKRGQNVTFRCDPISEHNRLYWYRQTLGQGPEFLTYFQNEAQLEKSRLLSDRFSAERPKGSFSTLEIQRTEQGDSAMYLCASSPDGRGYEQYFGPGTRLTVT.

This clonotype was recorded at least ten times. The genes are TRBV5-6 and TRBJ2-3; unclear D gene. The V end lost 3 bases, the J end lost 4 bases, and 6 bases lay between the germline ends. The CDR3 is 12 residues long. Looked up from germline, CDR1 is SGHDT and CDR2 is YYEEEE. The CDR3 reads CASSSRPDTQYF. The CDR3 DNA is TGTGCCAGCAGCTCCAGACCAGATACGCAGTATTTT.

The table lists this clonotype with a few counts. This chain joins TRBV11-2 and TRBJ1-1; D is unresolved. V lost 1 base and J 4 bases, leaving 7 bases between the germline ends. The CDR3 consists of 13 residues. Germline V lookup: CDR1 SGHAT, CDR2 FQNNGV. The CDR3 protein is CASSLAGLTEAFF. DNA of the CDR3: TGTGCCAGCAGCTTAGCGGGCCTCACTGAAGCTTTCTTT.

The chain combines TRBV20-1 with TRBJ2-3, with D tentatively TRBD2 (5 bases). This CDR3 has 14 amino acids. V was pared by 7 bases and J by 1 base, with 15 bases between. Per germline, CDR1 DFQATT and CDR2 SNEGSKA (reference sequence). Here the CDR3 reads CSETSGPRTDTQYF. In DNA, the CDR3 is TGCAGTGAGACAAGCGGTCCACGCACAGATACGCAGTATTTT.